These 13 T cell receptor beta chains were sequenced from one sample in a study of technical replicates of blood from a handful of donors. Measured with immunoSEQ multiplex PCR; TCRdb has only the in-frame clones, and not every one. This sample yields about 74,000 clones, of which more than 85% are seen a single time; more than 0.25% belongs to the top ten. Sequencing was carried out using T cells isolated from PBMCs. The source of these receptors is a human donor in good health.

The V and J genes are TRBV2 and TRBJ1-6, with D perhaps TRBD1 (5 bases). Germline V lookup: CDR1 SNHLY, CDR2 FYNNEI. The CDR3 covers 14 residues. Deletions cut 1 base from V and 10 bases from J, with 11 bases between. The CDR3 here is CASSEGQGRSPLHF. The CDR3 DNA follows: TGTGCCAGCAGTGAAGGTCAGGGTCGCTCACCCCTCCACTTT.

The gene calls are TRBV5-1 and TRBJ2-1; D may be TRBD1 (6 bases). Germline V CDR1 and CDR2: SGHRS, YFSETQ. V shed 0 bases and J shed 1 base, with 11 bases lying between them. This CDR3 is built from 16 residues. CDR3 coding DNA: TGCGCCAGCAGCTTGGCTGGGGGCGATTCCTACAATGAGCAGTTCTTC. Encoded protein: CASSLAGGDSYNEQFF. Filled out from reference TRBV5-1 and TRBJ2-1, the complete variable domain reads KAGVTQTPRYLIKTRGQQVTLSCSPISGHRSVSWYQQTPGQGLQFLFEYFSETQRNKGNFPGRFSGRQFSNSRSEMNVSTLELGDSALYLCASSLAGGDSYNEQFFGPGTRLTVL.

This clone came up once. One end of the junction fails to match germline, which may point to a read error. The chain employs TRBV7-7 and TRBJ2-7, with 7 bases aligning to TRBD1. This CDR3 region has 15 residues. CDR1 and CDR2 from the germline V gene are SSHAT and FNYEAQ (reference sequence). Here the CDR3 reads CASSLYQGESYEQYF. For the CDR3, the DNA is TGTGCTAGCAGCCTATACCAGGGGGAAAGCTACGAGCAGTACTTC.

This chain uses TRBV19 with TRBJ2-3, with D maybe TRBD1 (5 bases). CDR3 length: 13 amino acids. Germline CDR1 reads LNHDA; CDR2 reads SQIVND (reference sequence). V lost 5 bases and J lost 2, with 8 bases in between. The CDR3 sequence is CASSGAVTDTQYF. CDR3 DNA sequence: TGTGCCAGTAGTGGGGCAGTCACAGATACGCAGTATTTT.

The rearrangement uses TRBV5-1 and TRBJ1-3, with D uncertain. Trimming took off 1 base at V and 0 bases at J, with 8 bases between the two ends. CDR1 and CDR2 (germline): SGHRS, YFSETQ. This CDR3 contains 15 residues. CDR3: CASSLSRDSGNTIYF. CDR3 DNA: TGCGCCAGCAGCTTGTCTCGGGACTCTGGAAACACCATATATTTT.

This clone came up once. At one of its ends the junction is not consistent with the germline gene, which may arise from a read error. V gene TRBV4-1 combines with J gene TRBJ2-3; 8 bases map to TRBD1. This CDR3 has 14 amino acids. The germline gives CDR1 MGHRA, CDR2 YSYEKL. CDR3 in amino acids: CASSKDRGSGTQYF. CDR3 in DNA: TGCGCCAGCAGCAAAGACAGGGGAAGCGGTACGCAGTATTTT.

The V gene is TRBV5-6, the J gene TRBJ1-5; perhaps TRBD1 as D (5 bases). CDR1 SGHDT and CDR2 YYEEEE come from the germline V gene. V lost 2 bases to trimming and J lost 6 bases, with 12 bases between them. The CDR3 contains 14 residues. CDR3 nucleotides: TGTGCCAGCAGCTTAACGGGGGGAAGTCAGCCCCAGCATTTT. It codes for CASSLTGGSQPQHF.

The gene calls are TRBV5-1 and TRBJ1-1; a weak D match, TRBD1 (5 bases). The CDR3 runs to 15 residues. CDR1 SGHRS and CDR2 YFSETQ come from the germline V gene. With 2 bases removed from V and 4 bases from J, the gap between germline ends came to 15 bases. CDR3 sequence reads: CASSLFGHGGTEAFF. For the CDR3, the DNA is TGCGCCAGCAGCTTATTCGGCCACGGGGGCACTGAAGCTTTCTTT.

V and J are TRBV27 and TRBJ1-4, with D unclear. The CDR3 is made up of 19 amino acids. V gave up 0 bases and J gave up 0 bases, with 17 bases separating them. Germline CDR1 reads MNHEY; CDR2 reads SMNVEV (reference sequence). CDR3 sequence reads: CASSLSIYPTGTTNEKLFF. In DNA form, the CDR3 reads TGTGCCAGCAGTTTATCGATATACCCCACCGGGACAACTAATGAAAAACTGTTTTTT.

The chain combines TRBV10-3 with TRBJ2-1, with 7 positions matching TRBD1. Germline CDR1 and CDR2: ENHRY and SYGVKD. The CDR3 sequence is 14 residues long. V shed 7 bases and J 8 bases; nucleotides not matched to a gene: 11. The CDR3 DNA is TGTGCCATCAACCGACAGGGTAGTACAGATGAGCAGTTCTTC. Translating gives CAINRQGSTDEQFF.

The J gene is TRBJ1-1, the V gene TRBV28; no clear D. The CDR3 is 14 residues long. V was clipped by 1 base and J by 4 bases, with 10 bases between them. CDR1 and CDR2 from the germline V gene are MDHEN and SYDVKM. The CDR3 coding sequence is TGTGCCAGCAGTTTATTTTATCTCGGCACTGAAGCTTTCTTT. Translating it yields CASSLFYLGTEAFF.

The chain carries TRBV6-1 and TRBJ2-4; no clear D. Trimming shortened V by 5 bases and J by 1 base, and 6 bases separated the two germline ends. The CDR3 is 13 residues long. CDR1 is MNHNS, CDR2 SASEGT, per germline. The CDR3 DNA is TGTGCCAGCAGTAACGGGGCCAAAAACATTCAGTACTTC. Translating it yields CASSNGAKNIQYF.

The chain is built from TRBV5-4 and TRBJ1-1; TRBD1 might be the D (6 bases). This CDR3 has 15 residues. V was clipped by 1 base and J by 6 bases, with 16 bases between them. Germline V gene data show CDR1 as SGHNT and CDR2 as YYREEE (reference sequence). The CDR3 sequence is CASSLTHSQGPEAFF. For the CDR3, the DNA is TGTGCCAGCAGCTTGACTCACAGCCAGGGGCCTGAAGCTTTCTTT.